The clone carrying this TCR beta chain was counted once. Its cognate antigen is unknown. Samples were assayed with immunoSEQ v3.0 at survey level. Sequencing aimed to cover roughly 40,000-50,000 T-cell genomes per sample. Data came from immunoSEQ multiplex PCR; TCRdb stores just in-frame clones and leaves some out. The table lists 25,000 to 40,000 clones, around 96% of them singletons, with 2% to 2.5% in the top ten. This sample was taken from a study of long-term antiretroviral therapy in people with HIV. The V end was cut by 4 bases, the J end by 1 base, with 4 bases between. This CDR3 is 12 amino acids long. In germline, CDR1 is MNHEY, CDR2 SVGAGI. Study results and limitations: Diversity rose after ART but stayed below transplant donor controls.

This chain uses TRBV6-5 with TRBJ1-1, with D unresolved. The source material was unsorted PBMCs, sampled around 6.6 years after starting antiretroviral therapy. The receptor was isolated from a man in his thirties or forties with HIV. The CDR3 region has the DNA TGTGCCAGCAGTTCCGGGAACACTGAAGCTTTCTTT. It encodes CASSSGNTEAFF.